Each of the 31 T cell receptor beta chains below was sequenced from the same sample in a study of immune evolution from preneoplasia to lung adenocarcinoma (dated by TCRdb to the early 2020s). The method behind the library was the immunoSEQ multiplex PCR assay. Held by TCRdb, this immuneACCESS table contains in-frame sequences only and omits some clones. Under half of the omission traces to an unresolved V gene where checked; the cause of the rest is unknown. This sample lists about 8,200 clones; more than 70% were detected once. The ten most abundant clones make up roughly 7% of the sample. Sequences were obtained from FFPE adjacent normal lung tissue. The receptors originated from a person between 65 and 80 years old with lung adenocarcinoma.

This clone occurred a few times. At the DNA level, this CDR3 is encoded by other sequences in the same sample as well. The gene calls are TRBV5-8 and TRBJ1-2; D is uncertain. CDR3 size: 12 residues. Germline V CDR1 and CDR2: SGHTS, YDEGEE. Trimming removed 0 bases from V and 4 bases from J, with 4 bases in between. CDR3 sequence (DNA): TGTGCCAGCAGCTTGGAGGGCTATGGCTACACCTTC. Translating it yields CASSLEGYGYTF.

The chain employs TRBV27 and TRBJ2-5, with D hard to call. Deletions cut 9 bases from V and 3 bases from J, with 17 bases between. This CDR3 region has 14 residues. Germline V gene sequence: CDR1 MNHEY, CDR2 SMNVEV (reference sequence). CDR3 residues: CASRNQYVEETQYF. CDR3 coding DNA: TGTGCCAGTCGGAATCAATATGTCGAAGAGACCCAGTACTTC.

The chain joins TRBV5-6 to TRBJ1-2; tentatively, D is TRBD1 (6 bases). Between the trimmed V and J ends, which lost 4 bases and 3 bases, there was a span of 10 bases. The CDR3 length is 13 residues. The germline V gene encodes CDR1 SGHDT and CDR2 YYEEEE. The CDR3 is CASSPGVYYGYTF. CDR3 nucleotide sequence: TGTGCCAGCAGCCCAGGGGTCTACTATGGCTACACCTTC.

Here the CDR3 DNA reads TGTGCTAGTGGTTTTCCAGGACAGGGTGCCGGGGAGCTGTTTTTT. Residues: CASGFPGQGAGELFF. The chain combines TRBV12-5 with TRBJ2-2, with 8 nucleotides matching TRBD1. The ends lost 3 bases at V and 6 bases at J; junction bases unmatched: 6. The length of the CDR3 is 15 residues. CDR1 and CDR2 (germline): LGHNT, FRNRAP.

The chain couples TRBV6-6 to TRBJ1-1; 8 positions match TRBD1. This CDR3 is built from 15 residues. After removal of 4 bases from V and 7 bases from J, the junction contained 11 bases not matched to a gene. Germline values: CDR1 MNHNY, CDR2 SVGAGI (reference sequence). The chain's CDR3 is CASSSRDRIIGEAFF. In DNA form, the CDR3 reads TGTGCCAGCAGTTCCCGGGACAGGATCATAGGTGAAGCTTTCTTT.

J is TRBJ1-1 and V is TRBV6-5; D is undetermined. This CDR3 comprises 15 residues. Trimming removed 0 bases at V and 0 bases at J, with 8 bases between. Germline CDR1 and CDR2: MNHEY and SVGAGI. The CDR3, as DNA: TGTGCCAGCAGTTACTCGAAAGGAGTGAACACTGAAGCTTTCTTT. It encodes CASSYSKGVNTEAFF.

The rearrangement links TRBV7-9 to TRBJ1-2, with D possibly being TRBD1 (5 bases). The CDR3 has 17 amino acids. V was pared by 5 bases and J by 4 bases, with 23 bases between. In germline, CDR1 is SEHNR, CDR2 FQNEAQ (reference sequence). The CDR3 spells CASSEFPGIGNSYGYTF. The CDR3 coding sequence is TGTGCCAGCAGCGAATTTCCAGGGATTGGAAATAGCTATGGCTACACCTTC.

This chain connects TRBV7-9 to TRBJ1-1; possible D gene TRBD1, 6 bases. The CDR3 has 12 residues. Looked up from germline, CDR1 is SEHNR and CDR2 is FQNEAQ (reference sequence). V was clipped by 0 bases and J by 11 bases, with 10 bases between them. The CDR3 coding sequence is TGTGCCAGCAGCTTAGCGAGGGGGAGGGCTTTCTTT. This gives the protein CASSLARGRAFF.

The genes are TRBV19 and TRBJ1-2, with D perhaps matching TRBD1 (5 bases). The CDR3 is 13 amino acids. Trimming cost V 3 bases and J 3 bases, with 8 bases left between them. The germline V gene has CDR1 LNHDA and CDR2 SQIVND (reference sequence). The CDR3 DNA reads TGTGCCAGTAGTATTCAGGGAGACTATGGCTACACCTTC. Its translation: CASSIQGDYGYTF. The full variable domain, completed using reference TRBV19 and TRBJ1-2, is DGGITQSPKYLFRKEGQNVTLSCEQNLNHDAMYWYRQDPGQGLRLIYYSQIVNDFQKGDIAEGYSVSREKKESFPLTVTSAQKNPTAFYLCASSIQGDYGYTFGSGTRLTVV.

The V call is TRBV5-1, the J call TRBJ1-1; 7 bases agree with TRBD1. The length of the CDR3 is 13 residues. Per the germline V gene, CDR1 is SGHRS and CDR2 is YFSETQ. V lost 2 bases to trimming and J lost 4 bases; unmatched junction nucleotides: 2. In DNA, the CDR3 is TGCGCCAGCAGCTTACAGGGGAGCACTGAAGCTTTCTTT. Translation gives CASSLQGSTEAFF.

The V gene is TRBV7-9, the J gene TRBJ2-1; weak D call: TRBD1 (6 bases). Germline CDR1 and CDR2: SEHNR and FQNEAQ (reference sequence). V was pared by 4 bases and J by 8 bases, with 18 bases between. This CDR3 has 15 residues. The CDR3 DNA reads TGTGCCAGCAGCTACATACGGACAGAGAACGATGAGCAGTTCTTC. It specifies CASSYIRTENDEQFF.

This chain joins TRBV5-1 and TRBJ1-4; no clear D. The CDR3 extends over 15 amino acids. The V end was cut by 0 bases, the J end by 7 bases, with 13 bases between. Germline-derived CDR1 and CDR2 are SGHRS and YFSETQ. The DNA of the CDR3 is TGCGCCAGCAGCTTGGACCAAGGGATCGGTGAAAAACTGTTTTTT. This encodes CASSLDQGIGEKLFF.

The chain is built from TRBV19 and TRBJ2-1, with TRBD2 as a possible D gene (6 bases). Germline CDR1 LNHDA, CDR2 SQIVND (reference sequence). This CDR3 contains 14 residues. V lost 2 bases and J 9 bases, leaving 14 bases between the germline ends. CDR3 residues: CASSIKALAPEQFF. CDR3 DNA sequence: TGTGCCAGTAGTATAAAAGCACTAGCCCCTGAGCAGTTCTTC.

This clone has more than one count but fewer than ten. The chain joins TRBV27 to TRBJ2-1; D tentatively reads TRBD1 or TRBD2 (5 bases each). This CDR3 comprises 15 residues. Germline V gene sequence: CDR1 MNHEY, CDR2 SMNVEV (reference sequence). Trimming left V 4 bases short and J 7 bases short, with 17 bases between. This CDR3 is CASSWTAVGENEQFF. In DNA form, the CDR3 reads TGTGCCAGCAGTTGGACCGCGGTAGGGGAGAATGAGCAGTTCTTC.

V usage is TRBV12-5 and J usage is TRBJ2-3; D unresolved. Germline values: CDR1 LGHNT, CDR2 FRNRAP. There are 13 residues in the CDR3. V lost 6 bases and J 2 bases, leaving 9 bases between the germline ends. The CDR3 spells CASGPDVTDTQYF. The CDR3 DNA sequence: TGTGCTAGTGGCCCGGACGTCACAGATACGCAGTATTTT. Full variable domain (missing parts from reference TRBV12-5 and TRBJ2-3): DARVTQTPRHKVTEMGQEVTMRCQPILGHNTVFWYRQTMMQGLELLAYFRNRAPLDDSGMPKDRFSAEMPDATLATLKIQPSEPRDSAVYFCASGPDVTDTQYFGPGTRLTVL.

CDR3 in amino acids: CAWRPTSGRSSYNEQFF. For the CDR3, the DNA is TGTGCCTGGCGCCCGACCAGCGGGCGCAGCTCCTACAATGAGCAGTTCTTC. The gene calls are TRBV30 and TRBJ2-1, with a weak D call TRBD2 (6 bases). The CDR3 sequence is 17 residues long. Germline V gene data show CDR1 as GTSNPN and CDR2 as SVGIG (reference sequence). Trimming left V 5 bases short and J 0 bases short, with 20 bases between.

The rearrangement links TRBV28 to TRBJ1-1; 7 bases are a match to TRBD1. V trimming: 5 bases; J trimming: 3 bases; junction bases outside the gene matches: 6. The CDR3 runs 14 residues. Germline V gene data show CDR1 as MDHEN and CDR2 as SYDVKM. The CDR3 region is CASSKHQGDTEAFF. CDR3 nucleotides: TGTGCCAGCAGTAAACACCAGGGGGACACTGAAGCTTTCTTT.

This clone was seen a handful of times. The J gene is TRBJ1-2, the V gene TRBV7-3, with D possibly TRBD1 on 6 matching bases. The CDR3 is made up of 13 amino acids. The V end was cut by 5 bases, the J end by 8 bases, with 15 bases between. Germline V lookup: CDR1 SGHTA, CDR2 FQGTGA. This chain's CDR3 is CASSNLPGQGYTF. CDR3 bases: TGTGCCAGCAGCAACCTGCCAGGACAGGGCTACACCTTC.

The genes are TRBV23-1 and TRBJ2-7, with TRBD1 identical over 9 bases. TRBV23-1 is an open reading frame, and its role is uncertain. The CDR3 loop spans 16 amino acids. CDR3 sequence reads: CAENLTTGGAFYEQYF. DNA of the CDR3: TGCGCTGAAAACTTGACTACAGGGGGCGCTTTCTACGAGCAGTACTTC.

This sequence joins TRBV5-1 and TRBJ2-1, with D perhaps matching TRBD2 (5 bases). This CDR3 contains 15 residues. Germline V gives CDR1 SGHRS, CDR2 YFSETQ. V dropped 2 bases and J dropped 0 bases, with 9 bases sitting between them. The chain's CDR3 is CASSFPLDSYNEQFF. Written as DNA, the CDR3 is TGCGCCAGCAGCTTTCCACTAGACTCCTACAATGAGCAGTTCTTC.

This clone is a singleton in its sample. CDR3 sequence reads: CAWSDGTGGSDQYF. The DNA of the CDR3 is TGTGCCTGGAGTGACGGGACAGGGGGTTCAGATCAGTACTTC. This chain joins TRBV30 and TRBJ2-7; 11 nucleotides align to TRBD1. The CDR3 runs to 14 residues. Trimming at V came to 1 base and at J to 10 bases, leaving 9 bases not matched to a gene. CDR1 and CDR2 (germline): GTSNPN, SVGIG (reference sequence). Full variable domain (rest looked up from reference TRBV30 and TRBJ2-7): SQTIHQWPATLVQPVGSPLSLECTVEGTSNPNLYWYRQAAGRGLQLLFYSVGIGQISSEVPQNLSASRPQDRQFILSSKKLLLSDSGFYLCAWSDGTGGSDQYFGPGTRLTVT.

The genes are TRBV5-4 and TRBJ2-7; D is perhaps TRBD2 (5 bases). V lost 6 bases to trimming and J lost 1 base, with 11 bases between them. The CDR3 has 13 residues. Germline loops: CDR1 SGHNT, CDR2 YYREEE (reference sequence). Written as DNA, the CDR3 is TGTGCCAGCACCCCCGCGGGTTCCTACGAGCAGTACTTC. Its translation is CASTPAGSYEQYF.

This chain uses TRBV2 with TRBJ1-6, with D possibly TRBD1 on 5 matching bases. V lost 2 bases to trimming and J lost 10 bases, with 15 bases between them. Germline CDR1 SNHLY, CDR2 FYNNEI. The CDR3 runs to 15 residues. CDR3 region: CASSEQIDRGSPLHF. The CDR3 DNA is TGTGCCAGCAGTGAACAGATCGACAGAGGCTCACCCCTCCACTTT.

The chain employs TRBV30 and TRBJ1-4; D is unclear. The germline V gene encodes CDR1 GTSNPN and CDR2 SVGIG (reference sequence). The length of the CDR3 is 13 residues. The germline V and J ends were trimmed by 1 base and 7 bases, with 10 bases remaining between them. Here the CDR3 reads CAWSEGGSEKLFF. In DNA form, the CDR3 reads TGTGCCTGGAGTGAAGGAGGGAGTGAAAAACTGTTTTTT.

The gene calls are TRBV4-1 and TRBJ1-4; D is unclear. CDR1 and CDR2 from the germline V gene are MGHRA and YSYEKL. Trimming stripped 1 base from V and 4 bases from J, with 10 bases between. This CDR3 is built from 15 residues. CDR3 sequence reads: CASSQGGLVNEKLFF. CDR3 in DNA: TGCGCCAGCAGCCAAGGCGGGCTTGTTAATGAAAAACTGTTTTTT.

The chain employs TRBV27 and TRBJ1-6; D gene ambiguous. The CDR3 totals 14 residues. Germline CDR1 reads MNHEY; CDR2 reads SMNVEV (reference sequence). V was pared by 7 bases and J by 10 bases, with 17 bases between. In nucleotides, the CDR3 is TGTGCCAGCACCATGAATTTGAGGGAATCACCCCTCCACTTT. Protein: CASTMNLRESPLHF.

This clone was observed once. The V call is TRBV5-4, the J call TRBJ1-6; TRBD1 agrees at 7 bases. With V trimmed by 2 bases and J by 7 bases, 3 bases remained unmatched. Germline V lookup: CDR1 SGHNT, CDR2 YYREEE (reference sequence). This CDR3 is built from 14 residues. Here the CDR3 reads CASSLDRDNSPLHF. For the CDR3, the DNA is TGTGCCAGCAGCTTAGACAGGGACAATTCACCCCTCCACTTT.

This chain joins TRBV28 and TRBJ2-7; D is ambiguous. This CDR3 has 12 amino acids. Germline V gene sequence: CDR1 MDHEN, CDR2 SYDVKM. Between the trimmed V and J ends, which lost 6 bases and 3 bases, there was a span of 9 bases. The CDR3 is CASRRSFYEQYF. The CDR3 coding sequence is TGTGCCAGCAGGAGAAGCTTCTACGAGCAGTACTTC.

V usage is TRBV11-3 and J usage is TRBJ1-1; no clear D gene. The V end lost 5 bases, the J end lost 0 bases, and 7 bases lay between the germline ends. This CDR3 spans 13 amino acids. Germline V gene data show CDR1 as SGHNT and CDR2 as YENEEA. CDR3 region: CASSTQMNTEAFF. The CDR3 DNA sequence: TGTGCCAGCAGCACACAGATGAACACTGAAGCTTTCTTT.

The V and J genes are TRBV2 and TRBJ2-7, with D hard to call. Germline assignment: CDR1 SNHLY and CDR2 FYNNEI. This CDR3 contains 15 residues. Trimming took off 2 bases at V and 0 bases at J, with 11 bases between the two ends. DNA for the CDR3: TGTGCCAGCAGTGAAAGGAACGGCGTCTCCTACGAGCAGTACTTC. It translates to CASSERNGVSYEQYF.

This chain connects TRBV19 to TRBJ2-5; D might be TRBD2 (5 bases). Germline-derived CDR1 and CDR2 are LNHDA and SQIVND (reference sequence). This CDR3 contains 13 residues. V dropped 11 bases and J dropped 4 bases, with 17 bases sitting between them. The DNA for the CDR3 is TGTGCCTCTCAGCTAGACCGGGGAGAGACCCAGTACTTC. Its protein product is CASQLDRGETQYF.